A selection of T cell receptor beta chains follows, all from one sample in a study of CD8 T cells in cerebrospinal fluid in Alzheimer's disease. TCRdb reprocessed the 10x single-cell sequencing reads, with one entry per CDR3 protein and no DNA. Recorded here are under 400 distinct CDR3 sequences; the top ten clones represent about 39%. Sequencing was carried out using cerebrospinal fluid. These receptors were obtained from a human donor with mild cognitive impairment. The CDR3 runs from the conserved cysteine through the conserved F or W. Fields, in order: clone size, V gene, J gene, CDR3 protein. Clone size is given for some rows only: seen once, a few or many times, or a class if the clone is expanded.

medium-sized,TRBV5-4,TRBJ2-2,CASSSLGRGVNTGELFF
medium-sized,TRBV5-4,TRBJ2-1,CASSFGLAGANEQFF
large,TRBV7-9,TRBJ2-5,CASSFSQETQYF
NA,TRBV20-1,TRBJ2-3,CSARMGTLRTDTQYF
hyperexpanded,TRBV3-1,TRBJ2-6,CASRPHRDRGFSTEANVLTF
medium-sized,TRBV7-2,TRBJ1-5,CASSLLGTGNQPQHF
large,TRBV20-1,TRBJ2-7,CSASRAGLSSYEQYF
large,TRBV6-2/TRBV6-3,TRBJ2-2,CASSSLAGSTGELFF
large,TRBV7-8,TRBJ2-1,CASSLAGTGGRPSEQFF
medium-sized,TRBV6-2/TRBV6-3,TRBJ2-2,CASRGAGERAGELFF
medium-sized,TRBV5-1,TRBJ1-2,CASSMGQHDYGYTF
NA,TRBV6-2/TRBV6-3,TRBJ2-3,CASSYGDTQYF
medium-sized,TRBV5-4,TRBJ1-2,CASSSPTGPAMGYTF
large,TRBV12-3/TRBV12-4,TRBJ2-1,CASSAGNEQFF
large,TRBV20-1,TRBJ2-3,CSASKRSTDTQYF
large,TRBV20-1,TRBJ2-5,CSARDWTSEETQYF
large,TRBV7-8,TRBJ2-3,CASSLVVTATDTQYF
large,TRBV4-1,TRBJ1-1,CASSQGARGGTEAFF
NA,TRBV4-2,TRBJ2-2,CASSQDRDRYTGELFF
NA,TRBV23-1,TRBJ1-2,CASSQSPGRDRGRCGYTF
medium-sized,TRBV12-3/TRBV12-4,TRBJ1-2,CASSAQGWGYTF
large,TRBV9,TRBJ2-2,CASSALTGELFF
medium-sized,TRBV5-1,TRBJ2-1,CASSLRAGTSIYSYNEQFF
large,TRBV20-1,TRBJ2-7,CSASGTSRNSEQYF
medium-sized,TRBV30,TRBJ2-3,CAWSYGGGDTQYF
medium-sized,TRBV10-3,TRBJ2-2,CAIKGPDRGHLNTGELFF
medium-sized,TRBV7-2,TRBJ2-7,CASSLTSSYEQYF
medium-sized,TRBV12-3/TRBV12-4,TRBJ1-2,CASSFTGSFYGYTF
large,TRBV12-3/TRBV12-4,TRBJ2-1,CASGQTVYNEQFF
large,TRBV7-2,TRBJ1-1,CASSLVGTGLNTEAFF
medium-sized,TRBV28,TRBJ1-1,CASSFGVLAAEAFF
medium-sized,TRBV30,TRBJ1-1,CAWTKQGNTEAFF
large,TRBV2,TRBJ2-5,CASNRGSSVGTQYF
medium-sized,TRBV12-2,TRBJ2-7,CASRLAGLIYEQYF
large,TRBV7-2,TRBJ2-1,CASSPWTSGGNEQFF
NA,TRBV28,TRBJ1-2,CASSPPGRDGYTF
hyperexpanded,TRBV9,TRBJ2-6,CASSVVKGSGLSGANVLTF
medium-sized,TRBV27,TRBJ1-1,CASRWDSRNTEAFF
large,TRBV18,TRBJ1-1,CASSQTSEGDTEAFF
large,TRBV7-2,TRBJ1-5,CASSFTGGASQPQHF
NA,TRBV20-1,TRBJ2-5,CSARKTSGGAGETQYF
NA,TRBV20-1,TRBJ1-1,CSARDLVGGENTEAFF